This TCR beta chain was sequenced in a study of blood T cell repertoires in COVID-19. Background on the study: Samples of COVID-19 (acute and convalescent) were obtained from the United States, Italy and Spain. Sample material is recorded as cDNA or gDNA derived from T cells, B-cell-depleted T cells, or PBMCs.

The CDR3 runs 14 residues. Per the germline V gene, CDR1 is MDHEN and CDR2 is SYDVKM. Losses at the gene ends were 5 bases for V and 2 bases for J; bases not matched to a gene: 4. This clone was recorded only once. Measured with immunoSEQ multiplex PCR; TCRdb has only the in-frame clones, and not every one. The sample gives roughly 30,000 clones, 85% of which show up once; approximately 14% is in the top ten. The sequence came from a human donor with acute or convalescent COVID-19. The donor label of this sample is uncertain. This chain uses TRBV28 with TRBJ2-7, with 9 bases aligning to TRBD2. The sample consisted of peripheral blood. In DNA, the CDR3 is TGTGCCAGCAGTGGGAGACTAGCGGCCTACGAGCAGTACTTC. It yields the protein CASSGRLAAYEQYF.